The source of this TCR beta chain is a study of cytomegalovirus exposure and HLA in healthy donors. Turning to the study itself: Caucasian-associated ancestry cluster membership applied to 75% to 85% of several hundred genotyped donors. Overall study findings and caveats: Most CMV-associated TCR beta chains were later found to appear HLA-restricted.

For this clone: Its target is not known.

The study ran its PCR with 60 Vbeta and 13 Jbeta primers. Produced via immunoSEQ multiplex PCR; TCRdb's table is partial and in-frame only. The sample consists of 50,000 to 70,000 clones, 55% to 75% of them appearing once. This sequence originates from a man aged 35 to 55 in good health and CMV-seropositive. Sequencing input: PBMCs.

CDR3 sequence reads: CASSLISVGSEKLFF. The CDR3 coding sequence is TGTGCCAGCAGCTTAATATCGGTAGGGAGCGAAAAACTGTTTTTT. The rearrangement uses TRBV7-9 and TRBJ1-4; D unresolved. Germline CDR1 is SEHNR and CDR2 is FQNEAQ (reference sequence). This CDR3 is 15 amino acids long. The V gene lost 2 bases and the J gene lost 8 bases, with 15 bases spanning the gap.